This T cell receptor (beta chain) was sequenced during a study of T-cell reconstitution after alpha-beta-depleted transplantation in children. CDR1 SGHVS and CDR2 FQNEAQ come from the germline V gene. CDR3 length: 14 residues. V shed 4 bases and J shed 4 bases, with 11 bases lying between them. At least ten counts were recorded for this clonotype. A library of TCRbeta sequences, prepared with unique molecular identifiers, was generated. MiXCR, applied by TCRdb to the PCR reads, yields one record per CDR3 protein. The sample lists a few hundred thousand distinct CDR3 sequences; roughly 11% were seen once.

The sequencing here drew on PBMCs from the stem cell graft donor, taken from the stem cell graft. The rearrangement links TRBV7-8 to TRBJ2-1; perhaps TRBD1 as D (6 bases). The sequence came from a human donor who donated a stem cell graft to a child with acute myeloid leukemia. CDR3 amino acids: CASSWTEAYNEQFF. The CDR3 DNA follows: TGTGCCAGCAGCTGGACAGAGGCATACAATGAGCAGTTCTTC.